A single sample gave rise to the 10 T cell receptor beta chains below, sequenced in a study of Graves' ophthalmopathy and Graves' hyperthyroidism. RNA transcripts were the source from which TCR beta CDR3 regions were amplified. HTBI-primed first-round RT-PCR preceded second-round multiplex PCR. TCRdb reprocessed the multiplex PCR reads via MiXCR and lists one record per CDR3 protein. The data hold around 590,000 distinct CDR3 sequences, with less than 45% observed a single time. Sequencing input: peripheral blood or thyroid tissue (not recorded which). Receptor source: an adult man with Graves' hyperthyroidism.

This clonotype appeared many times. The chain employs TRBV24-1 and TRBJ2-2; TRBD2 is a possible D gene (5 bases). Trimming took 3 bases from V and 8 from J, leaving 12 bases between them. Germline CDR1 and CDR2: KGHDR and SFDVKD. This CDR3 region has 14 residues. CDR3 protein: CATSDLLVEGELFF. The DNA of the CDR3 is TGTGCCACCAGTGATCTACTAGTGGAGGGGGAGCTGTTTTTT.

This clonotype was seen ten or more times. The CDR3 bases are TGCAGCGTTGGACTTGTGGGGGTCGGGGAGCTGTTTTTT. Translated, it gives CSVGLVGVGELFF. The V gene is TRBV29-1, the J gene TRBJ2-2; D possibly uses TRBD1 or TRBD2 (5 bases each). The CDR3 has 13 amino acids. The germline V and J ends were trimmed by 4 bases and 7 bases, with 13 bases remaining between them. CDR1 is SQVTM and CDR2 is ANQGSEA in the germline V gene.

V usage is TRBV15 and J usage is TRBJ1-5; unclear D gene. The CDR3 has 12 residues. V gave up 0 bases and J gave up 7 bases, with 4 bases separating them. Germline-derived CDR1 and CDR2 are LNHNV and YYDKDF (reference sequence). CDR3 in amino acids: CATSRDGQPQHF. CDR3 nucleotide sequence: TGTGCCACCAGCAGAGATGGACAGCCCCAGCATTTT.

This clonotype was detected ten times or more. The genes are TRBV7-9 and TRBJ1-5, with 11 bases lining up with TRBD1. The CDR3 sequence is 15 residues long. Germline CDR1 is SEHNR and CDR2 is FQNEAQ (reference sequence). J gave up 7 bases and V 1 base, and 3 bases lay outside the gene matches. Written as DNA, the CDR3 is TGTGCCAGCAGCTTAGGGGACAGGGGGGAACAGCCCCAGCATTTT. As protein: CASSLGDRGEQPQHF.

This clonotype appeared many times. The chain recombines TRBV10-3 with TRBJ2-7; TRBD2 might be the D (6 bases). This CDR3 has 15 residues. Germline loops: CDR1 ENHRY, CDR2 SYGVKD. V was pared by 3 bases and J by 4 bases, with 16 bases between. This CDR3 reads CAISDRGETRYEQYF. CDR3 DNA: TGTGCCATCAGTGACCGTGGGGAGACTAGATACGAGCAGTACTTC.

This clonotype was counted at least ten times. The rearrangement links TRBV7-6 to TRBJ2-7, with D uncertain. The CDR3 runs 16 residues. Looked up from germline, CDR1 is SGHVS and CDR2 is FNYEAQ. Trimming stripped 1 base from V and 5 bases from J, with 18 bases between. CDR3 sequence (DNA): TGTGCCAGCAGCTTAGTTGGGGTCCCCCCCTATAACGAGCAGTACTTC. Its translation: CASSLVGVPPYNEQYF.

To note about this clonotype: A junction end diverges from the germline sequence, so it may reflect a read error. This rearrangement joins TRBV25-1 to TRBJ1-5; D not certain. The CDR3 is 17 residues long. CDR1 and CDR2 (germline): MGHDK, SYGVNS. CDR3 in amino acids: CACSATSVGRFNQPQHF. CDR3 DNA sequence: TGTGCCTGCAGTGCTACTTCTGTAGGGAGGTTCAATCAGCCCCAGCATTTT.

Turning to this clonotype: This may stem from a read error, because a much larger clone lies one nucleotide away. V usage is TRBV12-3 or TRBV12-4 and J usage is TRBJ1-6, with TRBD1 matching 8 bases. The CDR3 totals 15 residues. The J segment lost 3 bases and the V segment lost 4 bases, leaving 2 bases of the junction unmatched. CDR3 region: CASSCGQGYNSPLHF. The CDR3 DNA sequence: TGTGCCAGCAGTTGCGGACAGGGCTATAATTCACCCCTCCACTTT.

This clonotype was counted ten times or more. The gene calls are TRBV20-1 and TRBJ1-2, with D possibly TRBD1 on 5 matching bases. There are 13 residues in the CDR3. V shed 5 bases and J shed 2 bases, with 12 bases lying between them. Germline lookup yields CDR1 DFQATT and CDR2 SNEGSKA (reference sequence). DNA for the CDR3: TGCAGTGCTCAGGGACGGGAGAACTATGGCTACACCTTC. Translation: CSAQGRENYGYTF.

This clonotype was detected only a few times. The chain uses TRBV24-1 and TRBJ2-7, with D possibly TRBD1 on 6 matching bases. Trimming removed 4 bases at V and 0 bases at J, with 9 bases between. The V gene's germline CDR1 is KGHDR and CDR2 SFDVKD. The CDR3 is 14 residues long. Here the CDR3 DNA reads TGTGCCACCAGTGACCCGGGACACTCCTACGAGCAGTACTTC. Protein: CATSDPGHSYEQYF.